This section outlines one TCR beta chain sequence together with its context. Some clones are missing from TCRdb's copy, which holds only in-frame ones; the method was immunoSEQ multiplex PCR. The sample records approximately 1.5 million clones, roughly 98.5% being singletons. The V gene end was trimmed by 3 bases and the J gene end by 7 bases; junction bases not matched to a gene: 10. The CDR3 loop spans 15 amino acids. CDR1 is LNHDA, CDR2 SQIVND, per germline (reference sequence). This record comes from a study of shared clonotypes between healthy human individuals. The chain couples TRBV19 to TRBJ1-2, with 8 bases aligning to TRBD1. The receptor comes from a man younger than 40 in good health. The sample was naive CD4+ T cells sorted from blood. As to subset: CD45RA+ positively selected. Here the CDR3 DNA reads TGTGCCAGTAGTATGTCCACGGGACAGGACGGTGGCTACACCTTC. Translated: CASSMSTGQDGGYTF.